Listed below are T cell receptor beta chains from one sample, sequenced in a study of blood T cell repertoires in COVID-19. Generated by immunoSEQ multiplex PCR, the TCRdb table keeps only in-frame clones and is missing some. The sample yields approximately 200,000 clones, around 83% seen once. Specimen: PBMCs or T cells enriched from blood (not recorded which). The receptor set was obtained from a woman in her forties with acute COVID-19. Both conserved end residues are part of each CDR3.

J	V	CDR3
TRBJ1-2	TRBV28	CASSSRTAAGYGYTF
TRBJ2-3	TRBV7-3	CASSSLLAGVADTQYF
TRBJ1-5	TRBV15	CATSRGDRRSQPQHF
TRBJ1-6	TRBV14	CASSQGQTNSPLHF
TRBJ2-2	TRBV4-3	CASSQVQGNTGELFF
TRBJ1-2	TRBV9	CASDRGGGYTF
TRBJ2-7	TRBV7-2	CASTEAGVDPYF
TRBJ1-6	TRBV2	CASSSRGAWGSPLHF
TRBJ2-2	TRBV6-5	CASSYQGLNTGELFF
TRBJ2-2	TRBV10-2	CASSVTGELFF
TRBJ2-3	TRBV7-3	CASSQNGKSTDTQYF
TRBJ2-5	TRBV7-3	CASSLTGTAPETQYF
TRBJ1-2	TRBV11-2	CASSNQGQGLYGYTF
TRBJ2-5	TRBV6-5	CASRGRGETQYF
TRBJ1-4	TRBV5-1	CASSLRWTGGAGNEKLFF
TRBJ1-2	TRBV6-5	CASNGLSGGYTF
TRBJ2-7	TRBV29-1	CSVPGQANYEQYF
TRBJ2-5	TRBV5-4	CASSLTSGGEETQYF
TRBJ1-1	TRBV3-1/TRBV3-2	CASSQARGSTEAFF
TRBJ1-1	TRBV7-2	CASSLLPGIQFAEAFF
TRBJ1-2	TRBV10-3	CAISPLDSPKVSGYTF
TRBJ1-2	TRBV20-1	CSASYGSLSGYTF
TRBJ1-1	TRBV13	CASSLYLRGLNTEAFF
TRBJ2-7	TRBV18	CASSEDRGLREQYF
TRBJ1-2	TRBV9	CASSVQGQGGDGYTF
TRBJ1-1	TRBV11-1	CASARTENTEAFF
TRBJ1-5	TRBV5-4	CASSFGGGRNQPQHF
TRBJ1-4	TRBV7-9	CASSLGQGFGKLFF
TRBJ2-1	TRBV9	CASSVEWTGHNEQFF
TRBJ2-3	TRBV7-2	CASSFGTGPFTDTQYF
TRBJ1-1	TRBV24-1	CATSDLKPGNTEAFF
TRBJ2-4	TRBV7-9	CASSLGFRDENIQYF
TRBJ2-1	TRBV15	CATSSGLLAGQGEQFF
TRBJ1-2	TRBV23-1	CASSQSRGCGYKAGYGYTF
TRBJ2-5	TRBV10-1	CASSASGPQETQYF
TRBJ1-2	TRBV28	CASSWTGANYGYTF
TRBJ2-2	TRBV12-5	CASGSGQTGELFF
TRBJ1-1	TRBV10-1	CASSESAVTEAFF
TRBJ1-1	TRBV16	CASSHPPGTGQETFF
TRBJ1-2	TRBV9	CASSPEGQGDYGYTF
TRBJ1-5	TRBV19	CASSIQTGTGNQPQHF
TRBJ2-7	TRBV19	CASSIGSGRAYEQYF
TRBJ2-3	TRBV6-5	CASSLSRDTQYF
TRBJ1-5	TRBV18	CASSPLGTVNQPQHF
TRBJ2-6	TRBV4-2	CASSQEVGRDWSGANVLTF
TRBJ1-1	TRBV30	CAWTRQGTNTEAFF
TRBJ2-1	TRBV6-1	CASSAVPRSGRFNEQFF
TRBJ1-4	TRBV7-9	CASSLGEQTSEKLFF
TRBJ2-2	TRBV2	CASSYRGTGELFF
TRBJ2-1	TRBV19	CASSPTGTFNEQFF
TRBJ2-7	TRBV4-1	CASSLDRGQWQYF
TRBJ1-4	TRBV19	CASSIGATGEKLFF
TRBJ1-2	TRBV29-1	CSVDRSGSGYGYTF